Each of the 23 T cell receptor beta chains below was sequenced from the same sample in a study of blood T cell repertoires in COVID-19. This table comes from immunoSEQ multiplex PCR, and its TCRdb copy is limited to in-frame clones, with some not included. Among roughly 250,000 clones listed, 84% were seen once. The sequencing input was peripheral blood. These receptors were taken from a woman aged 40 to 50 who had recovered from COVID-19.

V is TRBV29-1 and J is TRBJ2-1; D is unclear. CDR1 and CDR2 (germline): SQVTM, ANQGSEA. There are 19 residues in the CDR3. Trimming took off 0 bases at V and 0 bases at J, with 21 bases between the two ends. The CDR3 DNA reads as TGCAGCGTTGAAGAACTACTCAGACGGCGGCGGAGCTCCTACAATGAGCAGTTCTTC. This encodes CSVEELLRRRRSSYNEQFF.

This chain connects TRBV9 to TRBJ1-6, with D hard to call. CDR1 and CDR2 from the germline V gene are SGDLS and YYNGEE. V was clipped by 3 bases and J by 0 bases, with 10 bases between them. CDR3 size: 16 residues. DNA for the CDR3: TGTGCCAGCAGCGCCGGTGGCGGCTCCTATAATTCACCCCTCCACTTT. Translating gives CASSAGGGSYNSPLHF. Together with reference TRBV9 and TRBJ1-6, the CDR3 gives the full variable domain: DSGVTQTPKHLITATGQRVTLRCSPRSGDLSVYWYQQSLDQGLQFLIQYYNGEERAKGNILERFSAQQFPDLHSELNLSSLELGDSALYFCASSAGGGSYNSPLHFGNGTRLTVT.

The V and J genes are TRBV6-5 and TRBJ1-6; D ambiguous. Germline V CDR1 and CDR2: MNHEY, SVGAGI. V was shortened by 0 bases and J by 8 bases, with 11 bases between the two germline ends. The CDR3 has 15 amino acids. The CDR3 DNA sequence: TGTGCCAGCAGTTACTCCGGGGTCTCGGATTCACCCCTCCACTTT. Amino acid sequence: CASSYSGVSDSPLHF.

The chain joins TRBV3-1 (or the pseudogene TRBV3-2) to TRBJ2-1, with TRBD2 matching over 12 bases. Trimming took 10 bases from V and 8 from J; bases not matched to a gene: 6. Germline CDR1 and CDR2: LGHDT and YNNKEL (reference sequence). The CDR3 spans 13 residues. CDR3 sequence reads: CATSGGEVDEQFF. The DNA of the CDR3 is TGTGCCACTAGCGGGGGGGAGGTCGATGAGCAGTTCTTC.

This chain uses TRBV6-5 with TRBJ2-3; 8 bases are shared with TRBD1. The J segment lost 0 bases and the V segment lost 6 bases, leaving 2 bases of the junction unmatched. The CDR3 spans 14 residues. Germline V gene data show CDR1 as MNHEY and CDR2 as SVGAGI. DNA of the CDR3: TGTGCCAGCAGACGACAGGGGAGCACAGATACGCAGTATTTT. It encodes CASRRQGSTDTQYF.

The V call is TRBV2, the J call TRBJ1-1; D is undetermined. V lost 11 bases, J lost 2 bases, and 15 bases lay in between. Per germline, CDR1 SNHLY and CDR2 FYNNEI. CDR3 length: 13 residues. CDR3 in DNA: TGTGCCCGCCAGCAGGAATTAAACACTGAAGCTTTCTTT. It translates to CARQQELNTEAFF. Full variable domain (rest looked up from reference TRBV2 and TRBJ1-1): EPEVTQTPSHQVTQMGQEVILRCVPISNHLYFYWYRQILGQKVEFLVSFYNNEISEKSEIFDDQFSVERPDGSNFTLKIRSTKLEDSAMYFCARQQELNTEAFFGQGTRLTVV.

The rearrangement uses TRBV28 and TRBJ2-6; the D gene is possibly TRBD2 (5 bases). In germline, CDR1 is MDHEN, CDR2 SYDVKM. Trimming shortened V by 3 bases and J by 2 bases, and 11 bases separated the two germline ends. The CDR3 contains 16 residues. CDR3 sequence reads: CASSLRAATGANVLTF. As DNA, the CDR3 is TGTGCCAGCAGTTTGAGGGCAGCAACTGGGGCCAACGTCCTGACTTTC.

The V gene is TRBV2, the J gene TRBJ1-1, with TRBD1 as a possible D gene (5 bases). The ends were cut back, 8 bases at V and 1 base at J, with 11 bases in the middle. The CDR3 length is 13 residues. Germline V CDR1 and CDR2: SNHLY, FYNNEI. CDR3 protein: CASAGQPNTEAFF. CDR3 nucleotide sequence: TGTGCCAGCGCGGGGCAGCCGAACACTGAAGCTTTCTTT.

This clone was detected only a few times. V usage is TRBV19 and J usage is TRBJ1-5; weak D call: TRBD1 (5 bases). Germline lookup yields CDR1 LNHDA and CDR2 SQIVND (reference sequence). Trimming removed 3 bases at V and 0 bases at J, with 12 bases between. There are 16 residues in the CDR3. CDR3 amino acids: CASSIRGSNSNQPQHF. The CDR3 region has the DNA TGTGCCAGTAGTATCCGGGGGTCTAATAGCAATCAGCCCCAGCATTTT.

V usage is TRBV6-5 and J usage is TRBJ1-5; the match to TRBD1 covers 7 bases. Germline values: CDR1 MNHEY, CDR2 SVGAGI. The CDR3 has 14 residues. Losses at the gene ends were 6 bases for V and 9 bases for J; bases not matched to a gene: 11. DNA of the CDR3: TGTGCCAGCAGGCCGGGACAGCCCACGGGGCCCCAGCATTTT. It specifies CASRPGQPTGPQHF.

The CDR3 coding sequence is TGCGCCAGCAGCTTGAAAACAGGGGGCATGGAGACCCAGTACTTC. It translates to CASSLKTGGMETQYF. This chain joins TRBV5-1 and TRBJ2-5; 9 bases are shared with TRBD1. The CDR3 length is 15 residues. V gave up 1 base and J gave up 5 bases; unmatched junction bases: 6. Germline V lookup: CDR1 SGHRS, CDR2 YFSETQ.

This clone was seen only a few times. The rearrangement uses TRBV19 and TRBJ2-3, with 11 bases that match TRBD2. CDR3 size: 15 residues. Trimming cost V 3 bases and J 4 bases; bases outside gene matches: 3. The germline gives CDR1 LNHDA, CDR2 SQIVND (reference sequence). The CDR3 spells CASSIGTSGADTQYF. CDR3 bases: TGTGCCAGTAGTATTGGGACTAGCGGCGCAGATACGCAGTATTTT.

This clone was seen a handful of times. The CDR3 spells CASSLLEGAEEANVLTF. The CDR3, as DNA: TGTGCCAGCAGCCTGTTAGAGGGGGCGGAGGAGGCCAACGTCCTGACTTTC. V and J are TRBV5-4 and TRBJ2-6, with 7 bases that match TRBD1. Germline V gives CDR1 SGHNT, CDR2 YYREEE (reference sequence). This CDR3 contains 17 residues. The V segment lost 4 bases and the J segment 6 bases; nucleotides outside the gene matches: 13.

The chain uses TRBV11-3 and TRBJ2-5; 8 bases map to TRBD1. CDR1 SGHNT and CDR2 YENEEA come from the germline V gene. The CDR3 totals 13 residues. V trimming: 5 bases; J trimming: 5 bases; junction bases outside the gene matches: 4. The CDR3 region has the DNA TGTGCCAGCAGCCAGACAGGGGTCGAGACCCAGTACTTC. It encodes CASSQTGVETQYF.

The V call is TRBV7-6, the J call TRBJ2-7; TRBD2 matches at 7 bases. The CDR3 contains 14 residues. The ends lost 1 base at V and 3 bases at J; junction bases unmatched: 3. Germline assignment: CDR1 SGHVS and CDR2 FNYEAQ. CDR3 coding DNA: TGTGCCAGCAGCTTAGGCGGGGGAAACTACGAGCAGTACTTC. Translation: CASSLGGGNYEQYF.

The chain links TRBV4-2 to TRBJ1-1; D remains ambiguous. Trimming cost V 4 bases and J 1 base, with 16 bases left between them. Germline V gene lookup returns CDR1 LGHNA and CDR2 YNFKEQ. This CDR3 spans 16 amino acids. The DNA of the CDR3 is TGTGCCAGCAGCCTCCATCCAAAAGCCGGGAACACTGAAGCTTTCTTT. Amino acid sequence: CASSLHPKAGNTEAFF.

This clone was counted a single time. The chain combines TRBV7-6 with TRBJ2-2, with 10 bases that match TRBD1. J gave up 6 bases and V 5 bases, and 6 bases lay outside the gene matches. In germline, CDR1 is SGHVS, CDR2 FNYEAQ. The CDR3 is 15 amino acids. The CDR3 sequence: CASSPSGQGAGELFF. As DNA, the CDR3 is TGTGCCAGCAGCCCATCCGGACAGGGGGCCGGGGAGCTGTTTTTT.

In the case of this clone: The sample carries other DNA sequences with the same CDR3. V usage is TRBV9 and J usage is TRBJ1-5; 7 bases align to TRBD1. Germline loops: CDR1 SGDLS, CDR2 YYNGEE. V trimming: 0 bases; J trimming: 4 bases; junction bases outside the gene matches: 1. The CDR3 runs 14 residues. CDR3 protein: CASSVGQGNQPQHF. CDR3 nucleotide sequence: TGTGCCAGCAGCGTAGGACAGGGAAATCAGCCCCAGCATTTT.

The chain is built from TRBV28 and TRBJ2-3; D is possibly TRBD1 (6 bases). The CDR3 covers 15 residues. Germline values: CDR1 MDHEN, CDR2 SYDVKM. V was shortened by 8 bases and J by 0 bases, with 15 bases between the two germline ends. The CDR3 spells CASLPGHLSTDTQYF. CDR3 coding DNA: TGTGCCAGCTTACCGGGACATCTTAGCACAGATACGCAGTATTTT.

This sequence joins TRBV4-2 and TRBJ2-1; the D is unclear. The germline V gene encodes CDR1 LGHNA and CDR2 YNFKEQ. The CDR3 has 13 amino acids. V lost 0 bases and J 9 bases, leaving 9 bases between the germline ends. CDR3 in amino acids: CASSQDLGVEQFF. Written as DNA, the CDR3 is TGTGCCAGCAGCCAAGATTTGGGCGTTGAGCAGTTCTTC.

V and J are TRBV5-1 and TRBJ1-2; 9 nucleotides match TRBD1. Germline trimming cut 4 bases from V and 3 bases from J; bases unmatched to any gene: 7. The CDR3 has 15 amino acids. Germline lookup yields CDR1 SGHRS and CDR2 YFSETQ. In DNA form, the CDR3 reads TGCGCCAGCAGCCAAGGACAGGGGCCTCACTATGGCTACACCTTC. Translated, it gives CASSQGQGPHYGYTF. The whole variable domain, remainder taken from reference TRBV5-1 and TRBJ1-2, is KAGVTQTPRYLIKTRGQQVTLSCSPISGHRSVSWYQQTPGQGLQFLFEYFSETQRNKGNFPGRFSGRQFSNSRSEMNVSTLELGDSALYLCASSQGQGPHYGYTFGSGTRLTVV.

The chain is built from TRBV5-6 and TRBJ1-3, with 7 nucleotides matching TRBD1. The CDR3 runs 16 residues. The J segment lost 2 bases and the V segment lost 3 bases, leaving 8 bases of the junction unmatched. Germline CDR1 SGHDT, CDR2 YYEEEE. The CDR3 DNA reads TGTGCCAGCAGCTCCGGCTCGGGACAGACTGGAAACACCATATATTTT. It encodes CASSSGSGQTGNTIYF.

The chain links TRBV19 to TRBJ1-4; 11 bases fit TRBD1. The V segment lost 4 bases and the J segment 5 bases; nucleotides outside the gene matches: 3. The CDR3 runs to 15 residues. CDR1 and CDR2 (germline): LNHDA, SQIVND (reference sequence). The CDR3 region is CASSSRTGGNEKLFF. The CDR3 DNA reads TGTGCCAGTAGTAGCAGGACAGGGGGCAATGAAAAACTGTTTTTT. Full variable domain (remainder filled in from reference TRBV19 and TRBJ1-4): DGGITQSPKYLFRKEGQNVTLSCEQNLNHDAMYWYRQDPGQGLRLIYYSQIVNDFQKGDIAEGYSVSREKKESFPLTVTSAQKNPTAFYLCASSSRTGGNEKLFFGSGTQLSVL.